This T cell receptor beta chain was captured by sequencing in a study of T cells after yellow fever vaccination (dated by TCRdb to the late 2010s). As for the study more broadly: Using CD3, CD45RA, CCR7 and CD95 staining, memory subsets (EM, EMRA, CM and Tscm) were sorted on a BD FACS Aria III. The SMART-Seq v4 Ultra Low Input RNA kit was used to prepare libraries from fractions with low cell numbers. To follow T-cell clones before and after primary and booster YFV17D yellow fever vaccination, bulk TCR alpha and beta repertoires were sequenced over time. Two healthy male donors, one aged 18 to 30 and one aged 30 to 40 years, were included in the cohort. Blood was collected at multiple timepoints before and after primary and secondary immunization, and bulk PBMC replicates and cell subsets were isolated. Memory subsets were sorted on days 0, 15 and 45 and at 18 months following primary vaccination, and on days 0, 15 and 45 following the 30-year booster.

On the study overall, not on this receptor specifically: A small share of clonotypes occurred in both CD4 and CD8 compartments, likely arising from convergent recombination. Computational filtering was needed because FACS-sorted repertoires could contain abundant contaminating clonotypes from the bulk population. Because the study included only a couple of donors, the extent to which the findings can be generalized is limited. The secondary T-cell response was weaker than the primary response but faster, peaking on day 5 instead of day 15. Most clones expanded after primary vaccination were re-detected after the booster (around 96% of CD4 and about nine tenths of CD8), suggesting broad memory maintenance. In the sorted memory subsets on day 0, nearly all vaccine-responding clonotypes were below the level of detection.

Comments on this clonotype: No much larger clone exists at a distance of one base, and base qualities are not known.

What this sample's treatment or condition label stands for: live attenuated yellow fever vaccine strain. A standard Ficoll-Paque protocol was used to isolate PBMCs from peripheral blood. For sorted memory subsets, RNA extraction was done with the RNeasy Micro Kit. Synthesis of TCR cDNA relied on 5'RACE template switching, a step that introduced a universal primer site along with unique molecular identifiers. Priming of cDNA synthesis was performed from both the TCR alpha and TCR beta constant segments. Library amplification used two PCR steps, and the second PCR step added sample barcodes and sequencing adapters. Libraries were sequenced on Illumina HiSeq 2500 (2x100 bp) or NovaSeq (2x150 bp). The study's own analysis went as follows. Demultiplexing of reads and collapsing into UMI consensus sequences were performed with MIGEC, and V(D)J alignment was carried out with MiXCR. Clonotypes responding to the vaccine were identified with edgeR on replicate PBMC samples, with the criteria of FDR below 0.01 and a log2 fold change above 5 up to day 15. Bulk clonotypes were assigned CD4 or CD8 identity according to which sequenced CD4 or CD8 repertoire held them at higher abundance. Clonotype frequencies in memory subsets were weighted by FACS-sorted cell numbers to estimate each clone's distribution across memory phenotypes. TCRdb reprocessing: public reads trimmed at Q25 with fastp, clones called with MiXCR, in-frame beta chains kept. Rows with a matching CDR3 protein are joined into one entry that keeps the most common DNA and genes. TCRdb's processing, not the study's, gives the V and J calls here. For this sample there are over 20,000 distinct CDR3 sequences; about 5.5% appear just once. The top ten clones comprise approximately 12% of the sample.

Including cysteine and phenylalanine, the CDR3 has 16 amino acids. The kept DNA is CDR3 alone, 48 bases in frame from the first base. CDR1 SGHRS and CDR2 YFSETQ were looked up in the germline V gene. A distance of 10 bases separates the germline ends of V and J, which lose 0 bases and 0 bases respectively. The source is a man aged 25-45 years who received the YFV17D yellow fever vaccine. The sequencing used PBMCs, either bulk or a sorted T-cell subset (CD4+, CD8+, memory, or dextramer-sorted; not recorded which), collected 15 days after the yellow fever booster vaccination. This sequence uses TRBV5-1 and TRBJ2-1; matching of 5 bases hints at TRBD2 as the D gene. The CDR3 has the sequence CASSLASSSSYNEQFF. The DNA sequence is TGCGCCAGCAGCTTGGCCTCTAGCAGCTCCTACAATGAGCAGTTCTTC.